This entry lists 21 T cell receptor beta chains sequenced from one sample in a study of blood T cell repertoires in COVID-19. Generated by immunoSEQ multiplex PCR, the TCRdb table keeps only in-frame clones and is missing some. The sample has some 250,000 clones; about nine tenths are singletons. The source material was PBMCs or T cells enriched from blood (not recorded which). The receptors here all came from a human donor in a cohort exposed to, infected with or recovered from COVID-19 (not recorded which). The donor label of this sample is uncertain.

This chain connects TRBV9 to TRBJ2-2, with 7 bases that match TRBD1. The CDR3 spans 18 residues. Germline CDR1 is SGDLS and CDR2 is YYNGEE. Trimming removed 0 bases from V and 6 bases from J; junction bases left unmatched: 14. The CDR3 sequence: CASSVEGQGVVSAGELFF. In nucleotides, the CDR3 is TGTGCCAGCAGCGTAGAGGGCCAGGGGGTAGTATCTGCCGGGGAGCTGTTTTTT.

Points on this clone: At one end the junction does not follow the germline gene, possibly because of a read error. CDR3 sequence: CASSSGQAEKIF. As DNA, the CDR3 is TGTGCCAGCAGTTCAGGACAGGCGGAAAAGATCTTC. This chain uses TRBV28 with TRBJ2-1; 7 bases align to TRBD1. The CDR3 consists of 12 residues. Germline loops: CDR1 MDHEN, CDR2 SYDVKM. The full variable domain, rest sourced from reference TRBV28 and TRBJ2-1, is DVKVTQSSRYLVKRTGEKVFLECVQDMDHENMFWYRQDPGLGLRLIYFSYDVKMKEKGDIPEGYSVSREKKERFSLILESASTNQTSMYLCASSSGQAEKIFGPGTRLTVL.

V and J are TRBV5-1 and TRBJ1-3, with TRBD1 as a possible D gene (5 bases). V lost 4 bases and J 2 bases, leaving 7 bases between the germline ends. Germline lookup yields CDR1 SGHRS and CDR2 YFSETQ. This CDR3 comprises 13 residues. In DNA form, the CDR3 reads TGCGCCAGCAGCCAGGGCCCTGGAAACACCATATATTTT. It specifies CASSQGPGNTIYF.

This chain uses TRBV7-9 with TRBJ2-7; TRBD2 aligns across 11 bases. Trimming cost V 2 bases and J 3 bases; bases outside gene matches: 3. Germline V gene data show CDR1 as SEHNR and CDR2 as FQNEAQ (reference sequence). The CDR3 runs 15 residues. The CDR3: CASSLMGTSGYEQYF. CDR3 bases: TGTGCCAGCAGCTTAATGGGGACTAGCGGCTACGAGCAGTACTTC.

The chain has TRBV12-5 and TRBJ1-1; no firm D call. This CDR3 is 11 amino acids long. V shed 5 bases and J shed 6 bases, with 7 bases lying between them. CDR1 LGHNT and CDR2 FRNRAP come from the germline V gene. For the CDR3, the DNA is TGTGCTAGTGGTCCTACAGCTGAAGCTTTCTTT. It is translated as CASGPTAEAFF.

The rearrangement uses TRBV5-1 and TRBJ2-1; TRBD1 matches at 9 bases. Germline V gives CDR1 SGHRS, CDR2 YFSETQ. The length of the CDR3 is 15 residues. V trimming: 1 base; J trimming: 6 bases; junction bases outside the gene matches: 5. In DNA, the CDR3 is TGCGCCAGCAGCTTGACCACAGGGGGCTCCAATGAGCAGTTCTTC. This encodes CASSLTTGGSNEQFF.

The V call is TRBV3-1 (or the pseudogene TRBV3-2), the J call TRBJ1-2; D gene uncertain. CDR1 is LGHDT and CDR2 is YNNKEL in the germline V gene (reference sequence). Trimming pared 0 bases from V and 14 bases from J, leaving 10 bases between. This CDR3 has 11 residues. CDR3: CASSQDLLATF. The CDR3 DNA sequence: TGTGCCAGCAGCCAAGATCTTTTGGCAACCTTC.

The chain couples TRBV19 to TRBJ2-2; TRBD2 matches at 8 bases. CDR3 length equals 16 residues. Per germline, CDR1 LNHDA and CDR2 SQIVND (reference sequence). The V and J ends lost 2 bases and 5 bases, in that order; junction bases with no gene match: 7. The CDR3 region has the DNA TGTGCCAGTAGTATATTGTCCAGCGGGAGAACCGGGGAGCTGTTTTTT. Encoded protein: CASSILSSGRTGELFF.

J is TRBJ2-3 and V is TRBV7-9; 11 bases fit TRBD2. V was clipped by 4 bases and J by 4 bases; unmatched bases: 10. CDR3 size: 17 residues. Germline CDR1 and CDR2: SEHNR and FQNEAQ (reference sequence). The CDR3 loop is CASSSTSIAGGSDTQYF. Here the CDR3 DNA reads TGTGCCAGCAGCTCAACTTCTATAGCGGGGGGGTCAGATACGCAGTATTTT.

The chain combines TRBV3-1 (or the pseudogene TRBV3-2) with TRBJ1-5, with D possibly matching TRBD1 (5 bases). In germline, CDR1 is LGHDT, CDR2 YNNKEL (reference sequence). Trimming left V 0 bases short and J 7 bases short, with 13 bases between. The CDR3 consists of 15 residues. CDR3 protein: CASSQDIRVQQPQHF. CDR3 bases: TGTGCCAGCAGCCAAGATATCAGGGTACAGCAGCCCCAGCATTTT.

V usage is TRBV20-1 and J usage is TRBJ2-7, with D perhaps TRBD2 (5 bases). This CDR3 contains 13 residues. V lost 3 bases, J lost 6 bases, and 15 bases lay in between. Germline CDR1 and CDR2: DFQATT and SNEGSKA (reference sequence). The chain's CDR3 is CSASSHSSFEQYF. CDR3 DNA: TGCAGTGCTAGTAGCCATTCTAGCTTCGAGCAGTACTTC.

V gene TRBV24-1 combines with J gene TRBJ1-2; D unresolved. Germline CDR1 is KGHDR and CDR2 is SFDVKD. The V and J ends lost 4 bases and 8 bases respectively, with 16 bases between them. The CDR3 length is 14 residues. CDR3 nucleotide sequence: TGTGCCACCAGTGACCGAGGGTACACACGGGGCTACACCTTC. Protein product: CATSDRGYTRGYTF.

The chain couples TRBV2 to TRBJ1-1; 7 nucleotides match TRBD1. The junction had 7 bases not matched to a gene; V was cut back by 8 bases and J by 4 bases. Germline CDR1 SNHLY, CDR2 FYNNEI. This CDR3 is 13 amino acids long. The DNA for the CDR3 is TGTGCCAGCTGCACAGGGGACGTCACTGAAGCTTTCTTT. Its translation: CASCTGDVTEAFF.

V and J are TRBV19 and TRBJ1-5; 8 bases fit TRBD1. V lost 0 bases to trimming and J lost 7 bases; unmatched junction nucleotides: 11. Germline V CDR1 and CDR2: LNHDA, SQIVND (reference sequence). The CDR3 length is 17 residues. CDR3: CASSIDTLNRGNQPQHF. CDR3 in DNA: TGTGCCAGTAGTATAGATACACTTAACAGGGGGAACCAGCCCCAGCATTTT.

This chain links TRBV21-1 with TRBJ1-1; the table assigns TRBD1, which was not confirmed against the DNA. TRBV21-1 is given as a pseudogene. The CDR3 is 13 amino acids. CDR3 residues: CASRTMVVTEAFF. The DNA for the CDR3 is TGTGCCAGCAGAACAATGGTGGTAACTGAAGCTTTCTTT.

CDR3 loop: CSVSGANTEAFF. CDR3 nucleotide sequence: TGCAGCGTTTCAGGGGCGAACACTGAAGCTTTCTTT. The gene calls are TRBV29-1 and TRBJ1-1; a weak D match, TRBD1 (6 bases). With 5 bases removed from V and 1 base from J, the gap between germline ends came to 8 bases. The V gene's germline CDR1 is SQVTM and CDR2 ANQGSEA. This CDR3 is built from 12 residues.

The V and J genes are TRBV21-1 and TRBJ2-3; TRBD2 is the table's D call and was not checked against the DNA. TRBV21-1 is a pseudogene locus. The CDR3 totals 21 residues. CDR3 loop: CASSKNGSSGGSGAGTDTQYF. DNA of the CDR3: TGTGCCAGCAGCAAAAACGGGAGTAGCGGGGGGTCTGGCGCCGGCACAGATACGCAGTATTTT.

This rearrangement joins TRBV11-3 to TRBJ2-5; 9 bases agree with TRBD1. The CDR3 has 15 amino acids. CDR1 is SGHNT, CDR2 YENEEA, per germline. V shed 1 base, J shed 6 bases, and the junction held 6 bases outside the gene matches. The CDR3 sequence is CASSLGQGDIKTQYF. CDR3 nucleotide sequence: TGTGCCAGCAGCTTAGGACAGGGGGACATAAAGACCCAGTACTTC.

The V call is TRBV18, the J call TRBJ1-2; D gene ambiguous. Germline assignment: CDR1 KGHSH and CDR2 LQKENI. The CDR3 runs 14 residues. The germline V and J ends were trimmed by 6 bases and 1 base, with 12 bases remaining between them. The CDR3 here is CASSPSPVNYGYTF. For the CDR3, the DNA is TGTGCCAGCTCCCCCTCTCCAGTTAACTATGGCTACACCTTC.

This chain links TRBV2 with TRBJ2-5; 12 bases match TRBD2. Germline values: CDR1 SNHLY, CDR2 FYNNEI. Germline trimming cut 6 bases from V and 5 bases from J; bases unmatched to any gene: 16. This CDR3 spans 18 amino acids. CDR3: CASRETSGGARRDETQYF. The CDR3 DNA reads as TGTGCCAGCAGGGAGACTAGCGGGGGCGCCCGGCGGGACGAGACCCAGTACTTC.

The V gene is TRBV6-5, the J gene TRBJ2-5; 9 bases align to TRBD1. The germline gives CDR1 MNHEY, CDR2 SVGAGI. The V and J ends lost 6 bases and 2 bases, in that order; junction bases with no gene match: 10. The CDR3 length is 16 residues. Written as DNA, the CDR3 is TGTGCCAGCAGCTACGGATTGACAGGGGGACAAGAGACCCAGTACTTC. Amino acids: CASSYGLTGGQETQYF.